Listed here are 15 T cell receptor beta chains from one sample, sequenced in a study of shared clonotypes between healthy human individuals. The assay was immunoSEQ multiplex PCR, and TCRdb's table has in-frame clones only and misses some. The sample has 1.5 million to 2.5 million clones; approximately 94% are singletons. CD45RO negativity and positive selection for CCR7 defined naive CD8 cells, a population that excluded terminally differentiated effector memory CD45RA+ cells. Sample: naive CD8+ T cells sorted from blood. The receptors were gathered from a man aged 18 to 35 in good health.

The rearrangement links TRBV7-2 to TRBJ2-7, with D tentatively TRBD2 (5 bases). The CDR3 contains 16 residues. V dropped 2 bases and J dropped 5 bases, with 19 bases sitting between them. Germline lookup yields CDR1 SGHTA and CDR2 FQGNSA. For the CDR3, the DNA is TGTGCCAGCAGCTTACCCCTAGCACACCCTGCCGACGAGCAGTACTTC. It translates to CASSLPLAHPADEQYF. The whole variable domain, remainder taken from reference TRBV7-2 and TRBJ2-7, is GAGVSQSPSNKVTEKGKDVELRCDPISGHTALYWYRQSLGQGLEFLIYFQGNSAPDKSGLPSDRFSAERTGGSVSTLTIQRTQQEDSAVYLCASSLPLAHPADEQYFGPGTRLTVT.

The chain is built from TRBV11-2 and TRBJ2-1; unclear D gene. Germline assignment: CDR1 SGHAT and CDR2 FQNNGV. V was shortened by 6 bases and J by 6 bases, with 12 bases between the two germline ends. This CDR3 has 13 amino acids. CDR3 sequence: CASRKPGFNEQFF. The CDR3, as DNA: TGTGCCAGCAGAAAACCGGGCTTCAATGAGCAGTTCTTC.

The CDR3 spells CASSFTQQGGEKLFF. CDR3 bases: TGTGCCAGCAGCTTTACCCAACAGGGTGGTGAAAAACTGTTTTTT. The chain has TRBV7-9 and TRBJ1-4; weak D call: TRBD1 (6 bases). Germline CDR1 and CDR2: SEHNR and FQNEAQ (reference sequence). With 3 bases removed from V and 7 bases from J, the gap between germline ends came to 15 bases. CDR3 length: 15 residues.

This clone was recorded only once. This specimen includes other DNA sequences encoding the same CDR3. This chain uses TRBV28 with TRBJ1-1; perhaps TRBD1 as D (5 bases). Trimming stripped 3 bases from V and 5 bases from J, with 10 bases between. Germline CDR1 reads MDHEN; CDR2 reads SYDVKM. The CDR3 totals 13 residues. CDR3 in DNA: TGTGCCAGCAGTTTCCAGGGAGGGACTGAAGCTTTCTTT. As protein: CASSFQGGTEAFF.

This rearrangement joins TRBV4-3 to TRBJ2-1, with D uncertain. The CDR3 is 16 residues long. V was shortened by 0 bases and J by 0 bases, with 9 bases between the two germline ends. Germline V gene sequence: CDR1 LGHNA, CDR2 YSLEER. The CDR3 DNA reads TGCGCCAGCAGCCAAGACCCCCCTAGCTCCTACAATGAGCAGTTCTTC. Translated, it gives CASSQDPPSSYNEQFF.

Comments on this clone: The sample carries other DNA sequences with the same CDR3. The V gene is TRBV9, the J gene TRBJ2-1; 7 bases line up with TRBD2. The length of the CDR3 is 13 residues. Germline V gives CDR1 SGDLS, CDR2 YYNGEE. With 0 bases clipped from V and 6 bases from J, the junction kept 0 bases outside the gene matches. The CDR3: CASSVAGGNEQFF. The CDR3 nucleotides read TGTGCCAGCAGCGTAGCGGGGGGCAATGAGCAGTTCTTC.

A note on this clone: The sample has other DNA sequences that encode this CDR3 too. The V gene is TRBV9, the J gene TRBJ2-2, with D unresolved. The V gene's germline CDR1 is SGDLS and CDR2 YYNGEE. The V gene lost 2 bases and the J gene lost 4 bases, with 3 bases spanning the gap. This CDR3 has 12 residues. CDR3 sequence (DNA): TGTGCCAGCAGCGTCGGCACCGGGGAGCTGTTTTTT. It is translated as CASSVGTGELFF.

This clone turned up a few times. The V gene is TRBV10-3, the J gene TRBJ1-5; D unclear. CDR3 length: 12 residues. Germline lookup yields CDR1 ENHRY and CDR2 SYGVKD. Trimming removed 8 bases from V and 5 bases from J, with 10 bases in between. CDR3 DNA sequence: TGTGCCATCTCCGGGGAGGATCAGCCCCAGCATTTT. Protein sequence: CAISGEDQPQHF.

The CDR3 sequence: CASGQGEFVNEKLFF. Written as DNA, the CDR3 is TGTGCCAGCGGACAGGGGGAATTTGTTAATGAAAAACTGTTTTTT. V gene TRBV7-9 combines with J gene TRBJ1-4; 10 bases are shared with TRBD1. CDR1 is SEHNR, CDR2 FQNEAQ, per germline (reference sequence). V shed 8 bases, J shed 4 bases, and the junction held 7 bases outside the gene matches. The CDR3 is 15 residues long.

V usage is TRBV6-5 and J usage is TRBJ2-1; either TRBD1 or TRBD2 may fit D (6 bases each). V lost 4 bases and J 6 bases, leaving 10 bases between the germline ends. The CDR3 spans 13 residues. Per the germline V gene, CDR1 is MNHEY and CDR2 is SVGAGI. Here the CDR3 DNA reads TGTGCCAGCAGTTTTGGGGGGCCCAATGAGCAGTTCTTC. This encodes CASSFGGPNEQFF.

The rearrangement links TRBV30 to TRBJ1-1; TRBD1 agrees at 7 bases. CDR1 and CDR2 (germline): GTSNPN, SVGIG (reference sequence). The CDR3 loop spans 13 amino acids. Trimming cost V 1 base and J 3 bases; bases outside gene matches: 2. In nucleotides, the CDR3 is TGTGCCTGGAGTGATCAGGGGGACACTGAAGCTTTCTTT. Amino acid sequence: CAWSDQGDTEAFF.

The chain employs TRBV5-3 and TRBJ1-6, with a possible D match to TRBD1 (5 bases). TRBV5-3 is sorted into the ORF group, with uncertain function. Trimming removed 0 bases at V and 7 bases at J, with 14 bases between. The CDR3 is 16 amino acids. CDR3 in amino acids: CARSLAPDTQNSPLHF. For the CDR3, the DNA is TGTGCCAGAAGCTTGGCCCCGGACACGCAAAATTCACCCCTCCACTTT.

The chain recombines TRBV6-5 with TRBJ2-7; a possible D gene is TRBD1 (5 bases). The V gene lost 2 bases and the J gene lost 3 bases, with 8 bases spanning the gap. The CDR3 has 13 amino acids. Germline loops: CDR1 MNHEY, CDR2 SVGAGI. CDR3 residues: CASSYDSDYEQYF. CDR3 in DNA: TGTGCCAGCAGTTACGACAGCGACTACGAGCAGTACTTC.

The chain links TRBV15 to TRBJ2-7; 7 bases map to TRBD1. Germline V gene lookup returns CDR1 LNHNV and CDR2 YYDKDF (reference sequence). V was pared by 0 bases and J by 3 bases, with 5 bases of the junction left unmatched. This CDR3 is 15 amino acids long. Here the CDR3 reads CATSRDKGTDYEQYF. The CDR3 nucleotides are TGTGCCACCAGCAGAGATAAAGGGACAGACTACGAGCAGTACTTC.

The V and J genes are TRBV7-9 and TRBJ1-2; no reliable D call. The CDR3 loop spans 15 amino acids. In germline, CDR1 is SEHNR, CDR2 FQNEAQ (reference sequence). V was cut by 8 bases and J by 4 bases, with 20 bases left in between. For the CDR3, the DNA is TGTGCCAGCGAGTTGGAGGGAATTTCCGCCTATGGCTACACCTTC. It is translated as CASELEGISAYGYTF. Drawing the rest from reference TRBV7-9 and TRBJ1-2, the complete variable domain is DTGVSQNPRHKITKRGQNVTFRCDPISEHNRLYWYRQTLGQGPEFLTYFQNEAQLEKSRLLSDRFSAERPKGSFSTLEIQRTEQGDSAMYLCASELEGISAYGYTFGSGTRLTVV.